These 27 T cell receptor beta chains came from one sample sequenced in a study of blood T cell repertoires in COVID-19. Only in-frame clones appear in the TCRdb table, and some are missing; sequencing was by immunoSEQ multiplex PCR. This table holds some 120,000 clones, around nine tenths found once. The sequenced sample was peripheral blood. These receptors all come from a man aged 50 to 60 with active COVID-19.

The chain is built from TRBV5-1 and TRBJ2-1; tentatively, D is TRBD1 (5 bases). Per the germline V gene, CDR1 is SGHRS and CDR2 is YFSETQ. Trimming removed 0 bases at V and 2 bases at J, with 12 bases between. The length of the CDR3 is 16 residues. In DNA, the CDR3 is TGCGCCAGCAGCTTGGTCATGGGGCAAGCCTACAATGAGCAGTTCTTC. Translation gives CASSLVMGQAYNEQFF.

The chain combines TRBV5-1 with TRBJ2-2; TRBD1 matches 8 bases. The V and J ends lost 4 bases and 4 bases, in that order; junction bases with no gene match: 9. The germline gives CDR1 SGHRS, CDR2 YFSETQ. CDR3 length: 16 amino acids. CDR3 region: CASSQSTGAGTGELFF. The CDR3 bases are TGCGCCAGCAGCCAATCGACAGGGGCGGGCACCGGGGAGCTGTTTTTT.

The CDR3 spells CASIDRGNSPLHF. CDR3 DNA sequence: TGTGCCAGTATTGACAGGGGGAATTCACCCCTCCACTTT. The chain joins TRBV19 to TRBJ1-6, with 9 bases fitting TRBD1. The V gene end was trimmed by 7 bases and the J gene end by 7 bases; junction bases not matched to a gene: 2. This CDR3 has 13 residues. The V gene's germline CDR1 is LNHDA and CDR2 SQIVND (reference sequence). The full variable domain, rest sourced from reference TRBV19 and TRBJ1-6, is DGGITQSPKYLFRKEGQNVTLSCEQNLNHDAMYWYRQDPGQGLRLIYYSQIVNDFQKGDIAEGYSVSREKKESFPLTVTSAQKNPTAFYLCASIDRGNSPLHFGNGTRLTVT.

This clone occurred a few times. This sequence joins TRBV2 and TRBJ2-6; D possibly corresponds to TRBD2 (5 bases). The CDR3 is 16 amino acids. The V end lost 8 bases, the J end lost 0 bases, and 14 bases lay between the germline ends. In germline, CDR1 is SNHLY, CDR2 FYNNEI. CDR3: CASSSGESSGANVLTF. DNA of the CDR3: TGTGCCAGCTCAAGCGGTGAGAGCTCTGGGGCCAACGTCCTGACTTTC.

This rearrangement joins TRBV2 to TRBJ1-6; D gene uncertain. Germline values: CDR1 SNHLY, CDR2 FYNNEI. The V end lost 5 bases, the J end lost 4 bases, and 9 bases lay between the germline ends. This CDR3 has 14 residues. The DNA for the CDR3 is TGTGCCAGCAGTTCTACAGTGTATAATTCACCCCTCCACTTT. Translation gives CASSSTVYNSPLHF. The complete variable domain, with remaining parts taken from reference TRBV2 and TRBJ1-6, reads EPEVTQTPSHQVTQMGQEVILRCVPISNHLYFYWYRQILGQKVEFLVSFYNNEISEKSEIFDDQFSVERPDGSNFTLKIRSTKLEDSAMYFCASSSTVYNSPLHFGNGTRLTVT.

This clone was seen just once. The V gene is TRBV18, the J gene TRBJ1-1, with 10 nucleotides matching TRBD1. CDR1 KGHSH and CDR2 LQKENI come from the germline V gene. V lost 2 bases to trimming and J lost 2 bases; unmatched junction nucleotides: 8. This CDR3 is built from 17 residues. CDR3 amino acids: CASSPSWDRGINTEAFF. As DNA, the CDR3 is TGTGCCAGCTCACCAAGTTGGGACAGGGGTATCAACACTGAAGCTTTCTTT.

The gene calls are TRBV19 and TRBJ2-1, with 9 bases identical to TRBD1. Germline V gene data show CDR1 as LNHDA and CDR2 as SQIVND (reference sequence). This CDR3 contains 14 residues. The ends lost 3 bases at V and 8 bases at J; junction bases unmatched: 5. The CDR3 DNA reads TGTGCCAGTAGTATGGGACAGGGTCGATATGAGCAGTTCTTC. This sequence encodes CASSMGQGRYEQFF.

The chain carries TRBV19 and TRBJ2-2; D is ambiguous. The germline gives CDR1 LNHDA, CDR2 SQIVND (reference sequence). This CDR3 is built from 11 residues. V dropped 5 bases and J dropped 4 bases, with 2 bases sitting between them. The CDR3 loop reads CASSLTGELFF. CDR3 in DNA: TGTGCCAGTAGTCTCACCGGGGAGCTGTTTTTT.

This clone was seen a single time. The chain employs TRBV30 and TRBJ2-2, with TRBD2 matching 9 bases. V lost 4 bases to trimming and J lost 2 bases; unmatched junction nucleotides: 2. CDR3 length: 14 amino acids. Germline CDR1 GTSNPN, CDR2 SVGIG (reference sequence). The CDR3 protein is CAWTSGINTGELFF. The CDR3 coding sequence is TGTGCCTGGACTAGCGGGATTAACACCGGGGAGCTGTTTTTT.

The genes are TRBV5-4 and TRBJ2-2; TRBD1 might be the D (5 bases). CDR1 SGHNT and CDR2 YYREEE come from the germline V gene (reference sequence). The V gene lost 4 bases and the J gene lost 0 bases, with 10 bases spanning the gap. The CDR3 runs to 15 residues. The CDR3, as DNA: TGTGCCAGCAGCCCCTGGACAACGAACACCGGGGAGCTGTTTTTT. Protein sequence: CASSPWTTNTGELFF.

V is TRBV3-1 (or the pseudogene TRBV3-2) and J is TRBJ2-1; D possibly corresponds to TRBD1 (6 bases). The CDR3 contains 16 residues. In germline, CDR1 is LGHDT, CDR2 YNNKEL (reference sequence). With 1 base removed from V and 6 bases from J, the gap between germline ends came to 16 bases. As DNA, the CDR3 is TGTGCCAGCAGCCAAGGAGGACAGCTAGGCATCAATGAGCAGTTCTTC. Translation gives CASSQGGQLGINEQFF.

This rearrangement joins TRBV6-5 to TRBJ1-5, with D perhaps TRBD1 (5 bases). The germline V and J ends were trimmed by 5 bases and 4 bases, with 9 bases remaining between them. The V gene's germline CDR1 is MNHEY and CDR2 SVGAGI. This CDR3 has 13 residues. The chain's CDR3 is CASSRDWNQPQHF. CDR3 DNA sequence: TGTGCCAGCAGTAGGGACTGGAATCAGCCCCAGCATTTT.

The CDR3 bases are TGTGCCAGCAGCCTCCGCGCGGAGGGAGGTGGCACTGAAGCTTTCTTT. Protein product: CASSLRAEGGGTEAFF. The gene calls are TRBV7-2 and TRBJ1-1; no clear D. Trimming removed 5 bases from V and 4 bases from J, with 20 bases in between. The germline CDR1 and CDR2 sequences are SGHTA and FQGNSA. CDR3 length equals 16 residues.

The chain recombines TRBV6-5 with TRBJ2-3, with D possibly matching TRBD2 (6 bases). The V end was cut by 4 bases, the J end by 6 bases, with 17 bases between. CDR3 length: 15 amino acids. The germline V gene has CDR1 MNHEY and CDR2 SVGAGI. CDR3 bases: TGTGCCAGCAGTTCGGGGACTGGGTCCAGGGATACGCAGTATTTT. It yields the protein CASSSGTGSRDTQYF.

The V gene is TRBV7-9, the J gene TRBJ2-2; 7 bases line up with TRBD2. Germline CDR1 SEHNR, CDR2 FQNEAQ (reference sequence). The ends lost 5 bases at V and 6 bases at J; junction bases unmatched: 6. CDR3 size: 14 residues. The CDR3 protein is CASSPGTTPGELFF. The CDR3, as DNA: TGTGCCAGCAGCCCCGGGACTACCCCCGGGGAGCTGTTTTTT.

The CDR3 sequence: CAWSPSSNQPQHF. The CDR3 DNA sequence: TGTGCCTGGAGTCCGAGTAGCAATCAGCCCCAGCATTTT. The V call is TRBV30, the J call TRBJ1-5; D not certain. The CDR3 totals 13 residues. Germline CDR1 is GTSNPN and CDR2 is SVGIG (reference sequence). Deletions cut 2 bases from V and 0 bases from J, with 5 bases between.

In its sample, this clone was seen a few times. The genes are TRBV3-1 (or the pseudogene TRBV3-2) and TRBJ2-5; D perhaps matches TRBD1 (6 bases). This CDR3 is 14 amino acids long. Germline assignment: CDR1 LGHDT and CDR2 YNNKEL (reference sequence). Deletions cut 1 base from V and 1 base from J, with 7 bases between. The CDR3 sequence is CASSQAQGQETQYF. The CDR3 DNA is TGTGCCAGCAGCCAAGCACAGGGCCAAGAGACCCAGTACTTC.

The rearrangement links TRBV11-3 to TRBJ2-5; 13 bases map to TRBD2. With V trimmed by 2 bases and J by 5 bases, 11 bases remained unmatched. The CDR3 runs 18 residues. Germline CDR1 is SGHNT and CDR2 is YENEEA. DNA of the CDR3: TGTGCCAGCAGCTTAAACGGACTAGCGGGAGATTCGGGGGAGACCCAGTACTTC. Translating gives CASSLNGLAGDSGETQYF. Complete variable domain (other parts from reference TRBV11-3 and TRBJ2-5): EAGVVQSPRYKIIEKKQPVAFWCNPISGHNTLYWYLQNLGQGPELLIRYENEEAVDDSQLPKDRFSAERLKGVDSTLKIQPAELGDSAVYLCASSLNGLAGDSGETQYFGPGTRLLVL.

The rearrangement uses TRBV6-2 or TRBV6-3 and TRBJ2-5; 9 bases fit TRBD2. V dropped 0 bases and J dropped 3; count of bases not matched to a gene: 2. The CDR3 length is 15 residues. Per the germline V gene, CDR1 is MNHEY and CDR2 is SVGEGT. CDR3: CASSYSTSGEETQYF. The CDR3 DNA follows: TGTGCCAGCAGTTACTCGACTAGCGGAGAAGAGACCCAGTACTTC.

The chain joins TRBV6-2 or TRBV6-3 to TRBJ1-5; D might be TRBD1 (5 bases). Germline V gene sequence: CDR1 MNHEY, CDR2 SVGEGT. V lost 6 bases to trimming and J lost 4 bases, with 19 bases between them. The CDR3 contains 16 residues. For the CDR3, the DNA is TGTGCCAGCAGCCGCATCGGGGGGTCGGGGAATCAGCCCCAGCATTTT. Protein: CASSRIGGSGNQPQHF.

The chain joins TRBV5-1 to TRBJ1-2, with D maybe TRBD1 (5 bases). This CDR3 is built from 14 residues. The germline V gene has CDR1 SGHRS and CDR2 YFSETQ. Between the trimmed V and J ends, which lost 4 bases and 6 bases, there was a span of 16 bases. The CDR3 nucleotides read TGCGCCAGCAGCATTAATCAGGGTATGGATGGCTACACCTTC. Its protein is CASSINQGMDGYTF.

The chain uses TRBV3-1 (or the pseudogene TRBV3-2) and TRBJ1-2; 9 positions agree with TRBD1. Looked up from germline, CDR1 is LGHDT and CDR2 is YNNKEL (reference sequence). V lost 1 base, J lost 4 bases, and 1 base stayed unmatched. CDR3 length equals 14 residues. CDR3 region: CASSQGQGVYGYTF. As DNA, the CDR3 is TGTGCCAGCAGCCAAGGACAGGGGGTCTATGGCTACACCTTC.

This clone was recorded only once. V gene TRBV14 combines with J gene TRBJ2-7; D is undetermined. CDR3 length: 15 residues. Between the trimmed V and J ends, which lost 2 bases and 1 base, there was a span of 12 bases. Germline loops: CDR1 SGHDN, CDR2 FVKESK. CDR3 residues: CASSQWSARSYEQYF. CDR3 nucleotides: TGTGCCAGCAGCCAATGGTCGGCGAGGTCCTACGAGCAGTACTTC.

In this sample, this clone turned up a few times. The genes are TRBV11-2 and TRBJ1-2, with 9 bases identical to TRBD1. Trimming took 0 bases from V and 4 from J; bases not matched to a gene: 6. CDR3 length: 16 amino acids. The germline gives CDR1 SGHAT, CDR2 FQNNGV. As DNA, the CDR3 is TGTGCCAGCAGCTTAGATAGTGGGACAGGGCCCTATGGCTACACCTTC. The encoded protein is CASSLDSGTGPYGYTF.

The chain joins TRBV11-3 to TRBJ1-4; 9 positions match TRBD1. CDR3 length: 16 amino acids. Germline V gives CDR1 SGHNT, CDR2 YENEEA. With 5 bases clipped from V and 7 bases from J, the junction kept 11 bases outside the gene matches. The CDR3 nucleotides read TGTGCCAGCAGCATCGGGTCCGGGACAGGGACTGAAAAACTGTTTTTT. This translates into CASSIGSGTGTEKLFF.

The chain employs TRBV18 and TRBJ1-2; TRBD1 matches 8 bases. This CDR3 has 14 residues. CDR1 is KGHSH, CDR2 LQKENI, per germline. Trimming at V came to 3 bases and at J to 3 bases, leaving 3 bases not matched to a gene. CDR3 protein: CASSPATGDYGYTF. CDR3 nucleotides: TGTGCCAGCTCACCCGCGACAGGGGACTATGGCTACACCTTC.

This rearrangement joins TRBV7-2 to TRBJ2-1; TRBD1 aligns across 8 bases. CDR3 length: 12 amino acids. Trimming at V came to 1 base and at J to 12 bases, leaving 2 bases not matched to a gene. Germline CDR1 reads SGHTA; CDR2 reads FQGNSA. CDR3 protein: CASSLVGTGQFF. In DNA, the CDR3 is TGTGCCAGCAGCTTAGTGGGGACAGGGCAGTTCTTC.